Listed below are T cell receptor beta chains from one sample, sequenced in a study of response to subunit inactivated influenza vaccine. TCRdb redid the calling of the RT-PCR reads with MiXCR, one entry per CDR3 protein. The sample lists about 190,000 distinct CDR3 sequences, about an eighth occurring once. The sample consisted of CD8+ T cells sorted from PBMCs, taken 4 to 6 days after vaccination. The receptors here all came from a man aged 50-60 years who received an inactivated influenza vaccine. CDR3s include the opening cysteine and the closing phenylalanine or tryptophan. Fields, in order: CDR3 length, J gene, clone size, D gene, V gene, CDR3 protein, CDR3 DNA. D genes are given only for firm matches. Some rows have no size entry. The others give once, few or many, or a class for an expanded clone.

cdr3_length: 15
j_call: TRBJ2-7
clone_size: few
d_call: .
v_call: TRBV3-1
cdr3_aa: CASSKRGDSSYEQYF
cdr3_nt: TGTGCCAGCAGCAAGAGGGGGGACTCCTCCTACGAGCAGTACTTC

cdr3_length: 16
j_call: TRBJ2-3
clone_size: few
d_call: TRBD2
v_call: TRBV27
cdr3_aa: CASSPLVAGSTDTQYF
cdr3_nt: TGTGCCAGCAGTCCCCTTGTAGCGGGGAGCACAGATACGCAGTATTTT

cdr3_length: 12
j_call: TRBJ2-2
clone_size: .
d_call: TRBD1
v_call: TRBV3-1
cdr3_aa: CASKGDRVELFF
cdr3_nt: TGTGCCAGCAAGGGGGACAGGGTTGAGCTGTTTTTT

cdr3_length: 12
j_call: TRBJ1-2
clone_size: few
d_call: .
v_call: TRBV6-1
cdr3_aa: CASSEVPQGYTF
cdr3_nt: TGTGCCAGCAGTGAAGTTCCCCAGGGCTACACCTTC

cdr3_length: 14
j_call: TRBJ2-1
clone_size: .
d_call: TRBD2
v_call: TRBV5-1
cdr3_aa: CASRIAGGFWEQFF
cdr3_nt: TGCGCCAGCAGAATAGCGGGGGGGTTTTGGGAGCAGTTCTTC

cdr3_length: 13
j_call: TRBJ2-1
clone_size: .
d_call: .
v_call: TRBV30
cdr3_aa: CAWAPSSYNEQFF
cdr3_nt: TGTGCCTGGGCCCCGAGCTCCTACAATGAGCAGTTCTTC

cdr3_length: 14
j_call: TRBJ2-4
clone_size: few
d_call: TRBD1
v_call: TRBV6-5
cdr3_aa: CASSYAGGFSIQYF
cdr3_nt: TGTGCCAGCAGTTACGCAGGGGGCTTTAGCATTCAGTACTTC

cdr3_length: 11
j_call: TRBJ2-7
clone_size: few
d_call: .
v_call: TRBV29-1
cdr3_aa: CSVGGAYEQYF
cdr3_nt: TGCAGCGTTGGGGGGGCCTACGAGCAGTACTTC

cdr3_length: 13
j_call: TRBJ2-1
clone_size: .
d_call: .
v_call: TRBV20-1
cdr3_aa: CSAKEAPGNEQFF
cdr3_nt: TGCAGTGCTAAGGAGGCCCCCGGCAATGAGCAGTTCTTC

cdr3_length: 17
j_call: TRBJ1-1
clone_size: few
d_call: TRBD1
v_call: TRBV7-2
cdr3_aa: CASSLLPGTGPNTEAFF
cdr3_nt: TGTGCCAGCAGCTTATTACCCGGGACAGGGCCGAACACTGAAGCTTTCTTT

cdr3_length: 16
j_call: TRBJ2-2
clone_size: few
d_call: TRBD2
v_call: TRBV7-9
cdr3_aa: CASSPPGLGNTGELFF
cdr3_nt: TGTGCCAGCAGCCCACCGGGACTAGGGAACACCGGGGAGCTGTTTTTT

cdr3_length: 16
j_call: TRBJ2-1
clone_size: .
d_call: TRBD2
v_call: TRBV6-1
cdr3_aa: CASSETGLAVNNEQFF
cdr3_nt: TGTGCCAGCAGTGAAACCGGACTAGCGGTTAACAATGAGCAGTTCTTC

cdr3_length: 13
j_call: TRBJ2-1
clone_size: .
d_call: .
v_call: TRBV15
cdr3_aa: CATSRARNNEQFF
cdr3_nt: TGTGCCACCAGCAGAGCCAGGAATAATGAGCAGTTCTTC

cdr3_length: 14
j_call: TRBJ2-7
clone_size: .
d_call: .
v_call: TRBV10-3
cdr3_aa: CAISVGGAGYEQYF
cdr3_nt: TGTGCCATCAGTGTCGGGGGCGCCGGCTACGAGCAGTACTTC

cdr3_length: 17
j_call: TRBJ2-1
clone_size: few
d_call: TRBD2
v_call: TRBV4-3
cdr3_aa: CASSLYGTSGREGEQFF
cdr3_nt: TGCGCCAGCAGCCTTTATGGGACTAGCGGGAGAGAGGGTGAGCAGTTCTTC

cdr3_length: 16
j_call: TRBJ1-2
clone_size: few
d_call: TRBD1
v_call: TRBV7-2
cdr3_aa: CASSLATGTVRYGYTF
cdr3_nt: TGTGCCAGCAGCTTAGCGACAGGGACCGTGCGCTATGGCTACACCTTC

cdr3_length: 14
j_call: TRBJ1-2
clone_size: few
d_call: .
v_call: TRBV4-1
cdr3_aa: CASSQVQGEDGYTF
cdr3_nt: TGCGCCAGCAGCCAAGTCCAGGGCGAGGACGGCTACACCTTC

cdr3_length: 11
j_call: TRBJ2-1
clone_size: .
d_call: .
v_call: TRBV20-1
cdr3_aa: CSASDHNEQFF
cdr3_nt: TGCAGTGCTTCAGACCACAATGAGCAGTTCTTC

cdr3_length: 15
j_call: TRBJ2-7
clone_size: few
d_call: .
v_call: TRBV24-1
cdr3_aa: CATTLGSLSSYEQYF
cdr3_nt: TGTGCCACCACACTCGGCAGCCTGAGCTCCTACGAGCAGTACTTC

cdr3_length: 16
j_call: TRBJ1-1
clone_size: many
d_call: TRBD1
v_call: TRBV28
cdr3_aa: CASSFGQGALWTEAFF
cdr3_nt: TGTGCCAGCAGTTTCGGCCAGGGGGCGCTTTGGACTGAAGCTTTCTTT

cdr3_length: 13
j_call: TRBJ2-7
clone_size: many
d_call: .
v_call: TRBV7-2
cdr3_aa: CASRDLTVHEQYF
cdr3_nt: TGTGCCAGCAGGGACCTCACGGTCCACGAGCAGTACTTC

cdr3_length: 14
j_call: TRBJ1-1
clone_size: few
d_call: TRBD1
v_call: TRBV29-1
cdr3_aa: CSVRKIDRGAEAFF
cdr3_nt: TGCAGCGTCCGAAAGATAGACAGGGGGGCTGAAGCTTTCTTT

cdr3_length: 16
j_call: TRBJ2-1
clone_size: few
d_call: TRBD2
v_call: TRBV6-5
cdr3_aa: CASSFLGLAGAGEQFF
cdr3_nt: TGTGCCAGCAGTTTCCTGGGACTAGCGGGGGCGGGGGAGCAGTTCTTC

cdr3_length: 18
j_call: TRBJ1-5
clone_size: many
d_call: .
v_call: TRBV3-1
cdr3_aa: CASNNPGRSRYSNQPQHF
cdr3_nt: TGTGCCAGCAACAACCCAGGACGTTCCCGATATAGCAATCAGCCCCAGCATTTT

cdr3_length: 13
j_call: TRBJ2-7
clone_size: .
d_call: TRBD1
v_call: TRBV6-2/TRBV6-3
cdr3_aa: CASSDRGLDEQYF
cdr3_nt: TGTGCCAGCAGTGACAGGGGGCTGGACGAGCAGTACTTC

cdr3_length: 14
j_call: TRBJ2-7
clone_size: many
d_call: .
v_call: TRBV20-1
cdr3_aa: CSARDQGDDYEQYF
cdr3_nt: TGCAGTGCTAGAGATCAGGGAGATGACTACGAGCAGTACTTC

cdr3_length: 14
j_call: TRBJ2-5
clone_size: few
d_call: TRBD2
v_call: TRBV20-1
cdr3_aa: CSAPGLASQETQYF
cdr3_nt: TGCAGTGCTCCGGGACTAGCGTCCCAAGAGACCCAGTACTTC

cdr3_length: 15
j_call: TRBJ2-3
clone_size: once
d_call: .
v_call: TRBV2
cdr3_aa: CASNQGGVGTDTQYF
cdr3_nt: TGTGCCAGCAACCAGGGGGGGGTTGGGACAGATACGCAGTATTTT

cdr3_length: 15
j_call: TRBJ2-3
clone_size: once
d_call: .
v_call: TRBV10-3
cdr3_aa: CATQIGPEGTDTQYF
cdr3_nt: TGTGCCACCCAAATAGGGCCCGAGGGCACAGATACGCAGTATTTT

cdr3_length: 11
j_call: TRBJ2-3
clone_size: few
d_call: .
v_call: TRBV7-9
cdr3_aa: CASVGGDTQYF
cdr3_nt: TGTGCCAGCGTCGGAGGAGATACGCAGTATTTT

cdr3_length: 14
j_call: TRBJ2-1
clone_size: few
d_call: TRBD1
v_call: TRBV4-3
cdr3_aa: CASSQVTGSYEQFF
cdr3_nt: TGCGCCAGCAGCCAAGTGACAGGGTCGTATGAGCAGTTCTTC

cdr3_length: 15
j_call: TRBJ2-7
clone_size: .
d_call: .
v_call: TRBV5-1
cdr3_aa: CASSFDSGDSYEQYF
cdr3_nt: TGCGCCAGCAGTTTCGATTCAGGGGACTCCTACGAGCAGTACTTC

cdr3_length: 15
j_call: TRBJ2-3
clone_size: .
d_call: TRBD2
v_call: TRBV6-1
cdr3_aa: CASSRTSGRGDTQYF
cdr3_nt: TGTGCCAGCAGCAGGACTAGCGGGAGAGGAGATACGCAGTATTTT

cdr3_length: 15
j_call: TRBJ2-1
clone_size: few
d_call: TRBD2
v_call: TRBV3-1
cdr3_aa: CASSQLAGGGNEQFF
cdr3_nt: TGTGCCAGCAGCCAACTAGCGGGGGGCGGGAATGAGCAGTTCTTC

cdr3_length: 15
j_call: TRBJ1-1
clone_size: few
d_call: .
v_call: TRBV7-8
cdr3_aa: CASSLVAGQNTEAFF
cdr3_nt: TGTGCCAGCAGCTTAGTTGCGGGGCAGAACACTGAAGCTTTCTTT

cdr3_length: 18
j_call: TRBJ2-3
clone_size: .
d_call: TRBD2
v_call: TRBV3-1
cdr3_aa: CASSYGGLAGFGTDTQYF
cdr3_nt: TGTGCCAGCAGCTACGGAGGACTAGCGGGATTTGGGACAGATACGCAGTATTTT

cdr3_length: 15
j_call: TRBJ2-1
clone_size: .
d_call: .
v_call: TRBV3-1
cdr3_aa: CASSPYWEDYNEQFF
cdr3_nt: TGTGCCAGCAGCCCATACTGGGAAGACTACAATGAGCAGTTCTTC

cdr3_length: 16
j_call: TRBJ2-5
clone_size: .
d_call: .
v_call: TRBV4-3
cdr3_aa: CASSQGTLGEQETQYF
cdr3_nt: TGCGCCAGCAGCCAAGGAACACTAGGAGAACAAGAGACCCAGTACTTC

cdr3_length: 17
j_call: TRBJ2-1
clone_size: few
d_call: .
v_call: TRBV7-2
cdr3_aa: CASSLVGGLSSYNEQFF
cdr3_nt: TGTGCCAGCAGCTTAGTGGGGGGGCTCAGCTCCTACAATGAGCAGTTCTTC

cdr3_length: 17
j_call: TRBJ2-7
clone_size: few
d_call: TRBD2
v_call: TRBV15
cdr3_aa: CATSRSRGGRTSYEQYF
cdr3_nt: TGTGCCACCAGCAGATCCCGGGGAGGGAGGACTTCTTACGAGCAGTACTTC

cdr3_length: 17
j_call: TRBJ2-3
clone_size: many
d_call: .
v_call: TRBV14
cdr3_aa: CASSQEGLRGWADTQYF
cdr3_nt: TGTGCCAGCAGCCAAGAAGGACTCAGAGGGTGGGCAGATACGCAGTATTTT

cdr3_length: 20
j_call: TRBJ2-1
clone_size: .
d_call: TRBD2
v_call: TRBV5-6
cdr3_aa: CASSLWRGLAGLEKYNEQFF
cdr3_nt: TGTGCCAGCAGCTTGTGGAGGGGACTAGCGGGATTAGAAAAATACAATGAGCAGTTCTTC